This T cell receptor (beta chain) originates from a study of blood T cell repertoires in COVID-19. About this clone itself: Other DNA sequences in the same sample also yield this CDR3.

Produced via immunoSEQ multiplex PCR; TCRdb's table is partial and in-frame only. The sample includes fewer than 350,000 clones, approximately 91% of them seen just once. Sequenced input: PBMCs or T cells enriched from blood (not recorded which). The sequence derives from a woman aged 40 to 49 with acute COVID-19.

The DNA for the CDR3 is TGTGCCAGCAGCCCCCAGGGGACGAACACTGAAGCTTTCTTT. Residues: CASSPQGTNTEAFF. The V and J genes are TRBV7-3 and TRBJ1-1; D perhaps matches TRBD1 (6 bases). With 5 bases removed from V and 1 base from J, the gap between germline ends came to 11 bases. Germline V gene lookup returns CDR1 SGHTA and CDR2 FQGTGA. This CDR3 has 14 amino acids.